This TCR beta chain was recovered during a study of T cells after yellow fever vaccination. Findings of the study overall: Most primary-vaccination clones recurred post-booster (around 97% CD4, just over 85% CD8). Weaker in magnitude, the secondary response showed a faster peak on day 5 versus 15.

TCRdb analysed the 5' RACE reads with MiXCR anew, one entry per CDR3 protein. The data contain about 160,000 distinct CDR3 sequences, approximately 6.8% of them singletons. There are many counts of this clonotype. What it binds is unknown. Germline-derived CDR1 and CDR2 are LGHDT and YNNKEL (reference sequence). The CDR3 has 15 amino acids. V lost 5 bases and J lost 7; bases outside the gene matches: 13. This sequence was found in a man between 18 and 29 years old who received the YFV17D yellow fever vaccine. V and J are TRBV3-1 and TRBJ1-1; TRBD1 matches 7 bases. This sample comprised CD4+ T cells sorted from PBMCs, obtained 5 days after the first yellow fever vaccination. CDR3 sequence reads: CASSSGTGDIFEAFF. The CDR3 region has the DNA TGTGCCAGCAGCTCGGGTACAGGGGACATCTTTGAAGCTTTCTTT.